Listed here are 20 T cell receptor beta chains from one sample, sequenced in a study of blood T cell repertoires in COVID-19. The method was immunoSEQ multiplex PCR; TCRdb's version includes in-frame clones alone and lacks a portion of them. The sample lists about 76,000 clones, around four fifths occurring once. Material: peripheral blood. The receptor source for this set is a human donor in a cohort sampled during active COVID-19.

The chain recombines TRBV27 with TRBJ2-1, with 8 bases lining up with TRBD2. The V gene's germline CDR1 is MNHEY and CDR2 SMNVEV (reference sequence). V trimming: 5 bases; J trimming: 3 bases; junction bases outside the gene matches: 9. The CDR3 spans 16 residues. In DNA form, the CDR3 reads TGTGCCAGCAGTATAATGGACGGGGGGGGCTACAATGAGCAGTTCTTC. It codes for CASSIMDGGGYNEQFF.

This chain joins TRBV9 and TRBJ2-2; D remains unclear. Germline V CDR1 and CDR2: SGDLS, YYNGEE. V lost 6 bases, J lost 2 bases, and 14 bases lay in between. The CDR3 extends over 15 amino acids. The DNA for the CDR3 is TGTGCCAGCAACCCCGGGTCCTTTAACACCGGGGAGCTGTTTTTT. It codes for CASNPGSFNTGELFF.

This chain joins TRBV7-9 and TRBJ2-1; 10 bases fit TRBD2. Looked up from germline, CDR1 is SEHNR and CDR2 is FQNEAQ (reference sequence). Unmatched junction bases numbered 3, after V lost 3 bases and J lost 4 bases. This CDR3 is built from 15 residues. The CDR3 DNA is TGTGCCAGCAGCTTCCCGGGACTAGCGTACAATGAGCAGTTCTTC. Translation gives CASSFPGLAYNEQFF.

The rearrangement uses TRBV11-1 and TRBJ2-7; TRBD2 aligns across 10 bases. The V and J ends lost 5 bases and 0 bases, in that order; junction bases with no gene match: 4. The CDR3 is made up of 15 amino acids. Germline assignment: CDR1 SGHAT and CDR2 FQDESV (reference sequence). The CDR3 DNA reads as TGTGCCAGCAGCACCCGGACTAGCGGCTCCTACGAGCAGTACTTC. Translated, it gives CASSTRTSGSYEQYF.

This chain joins TRBV5-4 and TRBJ1-4, with D tentatively TRBD1 (5 bases). The germline V gene has CDR1 SGHNT and CDR2 YYREEE (reference sequence). Trimming left V 3 bases short and J 7 bases short, with 16 bases between. The CDR3 runs to 15 residues. The CDR3, as DNA: TGTGCCAGCAGCTCCCCCGGCGGGGGGAGTGAAAAACTGTTTTTT. Protein sequence: CASSSPGGGSEKLFF. Supplemented by reference TRBV5-4 and TRBJ1-4, the full variable domain reads ETGVTQSPTHLIKTRGQQVTLRCSSQSGHNTVSWYQQALGQGPQFIFQYYREEENGRGNFPPRFSGLQFPNYSSELNVNALELDDSALYLCASSSPGGGSEKLFFGSGTQLSVL.

The chain links TRBV2 to TRBJ1-1, with D perhaps matching TRBD1 (5 bases). CDR3 length equals 14 residues. Trimming pared 6 bases from V and 5 bases from J, leaving 16 bases between. Looked up from germline, CDR1 is SNHLY and CDR2 is FYNNEI. The CDR3 nucleotides read TGTGCCAGCAGGTGGGGGACGGGGGGAACTGAAGCTTTCTTT. As protein: CASRWGTGGTEAFF.

V gene TRBV7-3 combines with J gene TRBJ1-2, with TRBD1 matching 7 bases. Losses at the gene ends were 2 bases for V and 6 bases for J; bases not matched to a gene: 3. CDR1 and CDR2 (germline): SGHTA, FQGTGA. The CDR3 sequence is 13 residues long. CDR3 protein: CASSLSRGNGYTF. The DNA of the CDR3 is TGTGCCAGCAGCTTATCCAGGGGGAATGGCTACACCTTC. The full variable domain, in which reference TRBV7-3 and TRBJ1-2 provide the parts outside the CDR3, is GAGVSQTPSNKVTEKGKYVELRCDPISGHTALYWYRQSLGQGPEFLIYFQGTGAADDSGLPNDRFFAVRPEGSVSTLKIQRTERGDSAVYLCASSLSRGNGYTFGSGTRLTVV.

The J gene is TRBJ1-2, the V gene TRBV6-5, with unresolved D. This CDR3 comprises 13 residues. V was pared by 6 bases and J by 3 bases, with 11 bases between. Germline V lookup: CDR1 MNHEY, CDR2 SVGAGI. The CDR3: CASRAPGYYGYTF. The CDR3 bases are TGTGCCAGCAGGGCCCCGGGGTACTATGGCTACACCTTC.

CDR3 region: CATQLAGGTPSYEQYF. The CDR3 coding sequence is TGTGCCACCCAGCTAGCGGGGGGCACCCCCTCCTACGAGCAGTACTTC. V is TRBV27 and J is TRBJ2-7; 11 bases are shared with TRBD2. Germline CDR1 is MNHEY and CDR2 is SMNVEV (reference sequence). Trimming took 10 bases from V and 0 from J; bases not matched to a gene: 11. CDR3 size: 16 residues.

The V gene is TRBV5-1, the J gene TRBJ1-6; D may be TRBD1 (5 bases). The CDR3 length is 16 residues. Germline CDR1 reads SGHRS; CDR2 reads YFSETQ. Trimming pared 0 bases from V and 8 bases from J, leaving 15 bases between. Here the CDR3 DNA reads TGCGCCAGCAGCTTGGAGTTGGACACCAGATATTCACCCCTCCACTTT. This codes for CASSLELDTRYSPLHF.

This sequence joins TRBV7-9 and TRBJ1-1; D not certain. This CDR3 contains 13 residues. The ends were cut back, 8 bases at V and 1 base at J, with 11 bases in the middle. The germline V gene encodes CDR1 SEHNR and CDR2 FQNEAQ (reference sequence). CDR3: CASCSLGNTEAFF. The CDR3 nucleotides read TGTGCCAGCTGTTCGCTCGGGAACACTGAAGCTTTCTTT.

The genes are TRBV4-1 and TRBJ1-4; 10 bases are shared with TRBD1. V lost 3 bases and J lost 8; bases outside the gene matches: 6. Germline lookup yields CDR1 MGHRA and CDR2 YSYEKL. The CDR3 runs 15 residues. This CDR3 is CASSHRDRGKEKLFF. The CDR3, as DNA: TGCGCCAGCAGCCACCGGGACAGGGGAAAAGAAAAACTGTTTTTT.

The chain uses TRBV19 and TRBJ1-5; 9 bases are shared with TRBD1. The germline gives CDR1 LNHDA, CDR2 SQIVND (reference sequence). The CDR3 has 15 amino acids. The V gene end was trimmed by 5 bases and the J gene end by 7 bases; junction bases not matched to a gene: 9. As DNA, the CDR3 is TGTGCCAGTAGTCCCCGACAGGGGGGAGGGCAGCCCCAGCATTTT. It translates to CASSPRQGGGQPQHF. Filled out from reference TRBV19 and TRBJ1-5, the complete variable domain reads DGGITQSPKYLFRKEGQNVTLSCEQNLNHDAMYWYRQDPGQGLRLIYYSQIVNDFQKGDIAEGYSVSREKKESFPLTVTSAQKNPTAFYLCASSPRQGGGQPQHFGDGTRLSIL.

In its sample, this clone was seen a few times. The V gene is TRBV10-1, the J gene TRBJ2-5; D not certain. V lost 4 bases and J lost 3, with 9 bases in between. This CDR3 comprises 13 residues. Germline V CDR1 and CDR2: WNHNN, SYGVQD (reference sequence). As DNA, the CDR3 is TGCGCCAGCAGTGTCGCGGTCGAAGAGACCCAGTACTTC. Translation: CASSVAVEETQYF.

J is TRBJ2-5 and V is TRBV5-6, with 10 bases identical to TRBD2. Germline CDR1 is SGHDT and CDR2 is YYEEEE. With 4 bases clipped from V and 5 bases from J, the junction kept 11 bases outside the gene matches. The CDR3 runs to 16 residues. The CDR3 DNA reads TGTGCCAGCAGCGGGAGGATAAGCGGGGGGGCGGAGACCCAGTACTTC. Its translation: CASSGRISGGAETQYF.

The chain uses TRBV15 and TRBJ2-7; a weak D match, TRBD2 (6 bases). The length of the CDR3 is 14 residues. The V and J ends lost 5 bases and 2 bases respectively, with 13 bases between them. Germline CDR1 reads LNHNV; CDR2 reads YYDKDF (reference sequence). CDR3 residues: CATSAGREAYEQYF. The DNA of the CDR3 is TGTGCCACCAGCGCTGGCAGGGAGGCCTACGAGCAGTACTTC.

This clone came up a few times. The CDR3 is CASSLKSRASEAFF. The CDR3 DNA follows: TGTGCCAGCAGTTTAAAATCGAGGGCCAGCGAAGCTTTCTTT. V is TRBV6-5 and J is TRBJ1-1; D remains ambiguous. Germline V gene sequence: CDR1 MNHEY, CDR2 SVGAGI. V lost 4 bases to trimming and J lost 8 bases, with 17 bases between them. The CDR3 is 14 amino acids.

This sequence joins TRBV19 and TRBJ2-7; TRBD1 might be the D (5 bases). This CDR3 contains 14 residues. CDR1 and CDR2 (germline): LNHDA, SQIVND (reference sequence). V lost 5 bases and J lost 2, with 13 bases in between. The DNA of the CDR3 is TGTGCCAGTAGTGCCATTGACAGTACCTACGAGCAGTACTTC. Translation gives CASSAIDSTYEQYF.

This clone occurred once. The CDR3 loop reads CASSYSTRQDRNYGYTF. CDR3 sequence (DNA): TGTGCCAGCAGTTATTCAACCCGACAGGACCGTAACTATGGCTACACCTTC. The V and J genes are TRBV6-2 or TRBV6-3 and TRBJ1-2; weak D call: TRBD1 (6 bases). Trimming stripped 3 bases from V and 1 base from J, with 18 bases between. Germline-derived CDR1 and CDR2 are MNHEY and SVGEGT. There are 17 residues in the CDR3.

The chain links TRBV5-4 to TRBJ2-2; 11 nucleotides align to TRBD1. In germline, CDR1 is SGHNT, CDR2 YYREEE (reference sequence). With 4 bases clipped from V and 6 bases from J, the junction kept 2 bases outside the gene matches. CDR3 length: 14 residues. The CDR3 protein is CASSTGQGAGELFF. Here the CDR3 DNA reads TGTGCCAGCAGCACGGGACAGGGGGCCGGGGAGCTGTTTTTT.